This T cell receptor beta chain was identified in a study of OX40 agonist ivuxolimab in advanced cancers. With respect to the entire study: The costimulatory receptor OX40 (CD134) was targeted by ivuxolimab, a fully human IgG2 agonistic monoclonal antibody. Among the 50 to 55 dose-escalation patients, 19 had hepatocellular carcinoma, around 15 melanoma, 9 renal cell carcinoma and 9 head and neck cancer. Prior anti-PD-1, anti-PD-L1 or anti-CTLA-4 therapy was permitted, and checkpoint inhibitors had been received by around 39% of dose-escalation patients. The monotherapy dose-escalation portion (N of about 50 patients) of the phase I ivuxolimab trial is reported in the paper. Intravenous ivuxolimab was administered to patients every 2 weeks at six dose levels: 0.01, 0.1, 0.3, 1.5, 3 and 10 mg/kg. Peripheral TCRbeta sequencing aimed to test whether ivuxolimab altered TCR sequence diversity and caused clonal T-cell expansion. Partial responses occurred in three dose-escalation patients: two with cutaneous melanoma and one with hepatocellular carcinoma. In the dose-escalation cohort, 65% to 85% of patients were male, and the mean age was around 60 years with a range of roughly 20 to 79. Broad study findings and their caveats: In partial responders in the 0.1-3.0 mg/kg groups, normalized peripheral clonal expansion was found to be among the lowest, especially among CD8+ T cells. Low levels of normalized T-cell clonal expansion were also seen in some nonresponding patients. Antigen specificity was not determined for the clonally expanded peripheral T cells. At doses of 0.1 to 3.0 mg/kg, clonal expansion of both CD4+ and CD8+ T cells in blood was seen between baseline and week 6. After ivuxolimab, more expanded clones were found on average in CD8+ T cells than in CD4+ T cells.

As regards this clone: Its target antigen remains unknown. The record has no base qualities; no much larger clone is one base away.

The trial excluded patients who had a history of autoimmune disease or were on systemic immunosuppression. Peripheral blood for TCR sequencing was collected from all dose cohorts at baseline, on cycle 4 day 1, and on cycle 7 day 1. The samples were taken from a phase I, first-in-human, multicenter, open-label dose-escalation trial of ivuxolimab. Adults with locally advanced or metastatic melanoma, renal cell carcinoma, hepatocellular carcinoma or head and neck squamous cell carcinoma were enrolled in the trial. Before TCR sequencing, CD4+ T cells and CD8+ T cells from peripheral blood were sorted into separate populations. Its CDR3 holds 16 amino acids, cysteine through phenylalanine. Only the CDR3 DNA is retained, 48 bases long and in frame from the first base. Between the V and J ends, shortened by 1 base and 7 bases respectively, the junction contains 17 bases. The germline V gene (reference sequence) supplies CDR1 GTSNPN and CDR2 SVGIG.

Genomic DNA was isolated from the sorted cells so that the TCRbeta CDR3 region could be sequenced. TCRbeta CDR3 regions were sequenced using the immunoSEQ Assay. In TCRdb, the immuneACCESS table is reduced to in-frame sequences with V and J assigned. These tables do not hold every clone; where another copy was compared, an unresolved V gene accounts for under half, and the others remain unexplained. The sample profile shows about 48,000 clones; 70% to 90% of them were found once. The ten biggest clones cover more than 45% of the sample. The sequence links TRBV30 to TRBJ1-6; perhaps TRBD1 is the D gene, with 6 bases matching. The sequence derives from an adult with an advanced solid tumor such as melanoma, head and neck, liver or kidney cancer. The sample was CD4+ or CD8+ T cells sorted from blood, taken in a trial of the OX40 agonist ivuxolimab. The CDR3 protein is CAWSEGVGGGNSPLHF. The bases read TGTGCCTGGAGTGAGGGTGTAGGGGGAGGAAATTCACCCCTCCACTTT.